These 29 T cell receptor beta chains came from one sample sequenced in a study of OX40 agonist ivuxolimab in advanced cancers. Generated by immunoSEQ multiplex PCR, the TCRdb table keeps only in-frame clones and is missing some. This table holds roughly 48,000 clones, less than 85% found once. Material: CD4+ or CD8+ T cells sorted from blood, obtained in a trial of the OX40 agonist ivuxolimab. The receptors stem from an adult with an advanced solid tumor such as melanoma, head and neck, liver or kidney cancer.

CDR3 in DNA: TGTGCCAGCAGTCTGGGGACAGGCGAGCAGTACTTC. Translated, it gives CASSLGTGEQYF. The rearrangement joins TRBV6-6 to TRBJ2-7; 8 bases align to TRBD1. This CDR3 is 12 amino acids long. Germline trimming cut 5 bases from V and 6 bases from J; bases unmatched to any gene: 3. CDR1 and CDR2 from the germline V gene are MNHNY and SVGAGI (reference sequence).

The chain carries TRBV30 and TRBJ2-7; D may be TRBD1 (5 bases). CDR1 and CDR2 from the germline V gene are GTSNPN and SVGIG (reference sequence). This CDR3 has 11 amino acids. The V end was cut by 8 bases, the J end by 4 bases, with 12 bases between. This CDR3 is CAGLTEYEQYF. The CDR3 DNA follows: TGTGCCGGGTTGACAGAGTACGAGCAGTACTTC.

As for this clone: Relative to the germline gene, one junction end is altered; a read error may explain this. The gene calls are TRBV6-6 and TRBJ1-2; D is unclear. From germline, CDR1 is MNHNY and CDR2 SVGAGI (reference sequence). This CDR3 spans 14 amino acids. The chain's CDR3 is CASTYGEGWWGYTF. The DNA for the CDR3 is TGTGCCAGCACTTACGGGGAGGGATGGTGGGGCTACACCTTC.

The genes are TRBV20-1 and TRBJ2-6; D not resolved. The CDR3 is made up of 11 amino acids. Between the trimmed V and J ends, which lost 5 bases and 4 bases, there was a span of 3 bases. Germline CDR1 reads DFQATT; CDR2 reads SNEGSKA (reference sequence). The CDR3 sequence is CSAHGANVLTF. As DNA, the CDR3 is TGCAGTGCTCACGGGGCCAACGTCCTGACTTTC.

This chain connects TRBV6-5 to TRBJ1-5; 9 nucleotides agree with TRBD1. J lost 0 bases, V lost 4 bases, and 1 base had no gene match. Germline V gene lookup returns CDR1 MNHEY and CDR2 SVGAGI. This CDR3 comprises 15 residues. The CDR3 reads CASSWGQGSNQPQHF. Here the CDR3 DNA reads TGTGCCAGCAGTTGGGGACAGGGTAGCAATCAGCCCCAGCATTTT.

This chain joins TRBV6-1 and TRBJ2-7, with D maybe TRBD1 (6 bases). The V end was cut by 7 bases, the J end by 2 bases, with 18 bases between. There are 15 residues in the CDR3. Germline V lookup: CDR1 MNHNS, CDR2 SASEGT. The CDR3 DNA sequence: TGTGCCAGCATCAAAAGACCGGGACAAACCTACGAGCAGTACTTC. This encodes CASIKRPGQTYEQYF.

Only one count was recorded for this clone. V gene TRBV2 combines with J gene TRBJ2-7; 10 bases are a match to TRBD2. This CDR3 contains 15 residues. Germline lookup yields CDR1 SNHLY and CDR2 FYNNEI. After removal of 7 bases from V and 3 bases from J, the junction contained 9 bases not matched to a gene. In nucleotides, the CDR3 is TGTGCCAGCAAGGCTAGCGGGGGAAAGAACTACGAGCAGTACTTC. The encoded protein is CASKASGGKNYEQYF.

CDR3 DNA: TGTGCCTGGAGTGTGAACCCCGACTATGGCTACACCTTC. Protein product: CAWSVNPDYGYTF. The chain recombines TRBV30 with TRBJ1-2; D call uncertain. Germline CDR1 is GTSNPN and CDR2 is SVGIG (reference sequence). The germline V and J ends were trimmed by 0 bases and 3 bases, with 8 bases remaining between them. The CDR3 extends over 13 amino acids.

This clone was detected only once. The chain links TRBV7-8 to TRBJ1-5; D is uncertain. This CDR3 has 15 amino acids. The germline CDR1 and CDR2 sequences are SGHVS and FQNEAQ. V lost 4 bases to trimming and J lost 6 bases, with 16 bases between them. The DNA for the CDR3 is TGTGCCAGCAGCTATTCGAACGCAGAGGGTCAGCCCCAGCATTTT. It is translated as CASSYSNAEGQPQHF.

The chain is built from TRBV4-2 and TRBJ2-5, with TRBD2 as a possible D gene (6 bases). CDR3 length: 16 amino acids. CDR1 is LGHNA and CDR2 is YNFKEQ in the germline V gene. Deletions cut 0 bases from V and 13 bases from J, with 24 bases between. CDR3 residues: CASSQDERGLATPWYF. The CDR3 bases are TGTGCCAGCAGCCAAGATGAAAGAGGGCTAGCGACACCCTGGTACTTC.

The J gene is TRBJ1-5, the V gene TRBV5-8; D may be TRBD1 (5 bases). The V gene's germline CDR1 is SGHTS and CDR2 YDEGEE. This CDR3 has 14 amino acids. Trimming left V 7 bases short and J 1 base short, with 12 bases between. This chain's CDR3 is CASHGAGSNQPQHF. For the CDR3, the DNA is TGTGCCAGCCACGGGGCAGGGAGCAATCAGCCCCAGCATTTT.

The chain uses TRBV2 and TRBJ1-2, with a tentative D call TRBD1 (6 bases). Germline V gene data show CDR1 as SNHLY and CDR2 as FYNNEI. Trimming pared 6 bases from V and 4 bases from J, leaving 9 bases between. The CDR3 length is 12 residues. CDR3 in amino acids: CASRSDSYGYTF. The CDR3 DNA sequence: TGTGCCAGCAGATCGGACAGCTATGGCTACACCTTC.

V and J are TRBV27 and TRBJ1-4; D ambiguous. Looked up from germline, CDR1 is MNHEY and CDR2 is SMNVEV (reference sequence). The V end lost 7 bases, the J end lost 4 bases, and 4 bases lay between the germline ends. The CDR3 runs 11 residues. CDR3 DNA sequence: TGTGCCAGCAAGGGTAATGAAAAACTGTTTTTT. Protein product: CASKGNEKLFF.

CDR3 sequence reads: CASSPGERRSYNSPLHF. CDR3 bases: TGTGCCAGCAGCCCCGGTGAAAGGCGCTCCTATAATTCACCCCTCCACTTT. This chain links TRBV5-4 with TRBJ1-6; D call uncertain. The CDR3 consists of 17 residues. From germline, CDR1 is SGHNT and CDR2 YYREEE (reference sequence). V lost 4 bases and J lost 0, with 14 bases in between.

The V gene is TRBV27, the J gene TRBJ2-2; weak D call: TRBD2 (6 bases). V was shortened by 8 bases and J by 3 bases, with 13 bases between the two germline ends. This CDR3 contains 14 residues. Germline CDR1 reads MNHEY; CDR2 reads SMNVEV (reference sequence). The CDR3 sequence: CASGPGTYTGELFF. CDR3 coding DNA: TGTGCCAGCGGCCCCGGGACTTACACCGGGGAGCTGTTTTTT.

V usage is TRBV7-2 and J usage is TRBJ2-6, with TRBD2 matching over 13 bases. V lost 3 bases to trimming and J lost 6 bases; unmatched junction nucleotides: 8. This CDR3 region has 18 residues. Germline CDR1 reads SGHTA; CDR2 reads FQGNSA. The CDR3 DNA follows: TGTGCCAGCAGCTTTAGACTAGCGGGAGGCCCGTTGGCCAACGTCCTGACTTTC. Its protein product is CASSFRLAGGPLANVLTF.

The V gene is TRBV10-3, the J gene TRBJ2-5; the D gene is possibly TRBD1 (6 bases). TRBJ2-7 matches the DNA end more closely, so the J call is doubtful. The germline gives CDR1 ENHRY, CDR2 SYGVKD. The CDR3 is 12 residues long. CDR3 sequence: CAISSQGNEQYF. In DNA form, the CDR3 reads TGTGCCATCAGTTCTCAGGGGAACGAGCAGTACTTC.

This rearrangement joins TRBV7-8 to TRBJ2-2; D tentatively reads TRBD1 or TRBD2 (6 bases each). V lost 5 bases to trimming and J lost 5 bases, with 18 bases between them. Germline CDR1 SGHVS, CDR2 FQNEAQ. The CDR3 consists of 16 residues. The CDR3 loop reads CASSPKGGFPTGELFF. The CDR3 nucleotides are TGTGCCAGCAGCCCGAAGGGGGGCTTCCCAACCGGGGAGCTGTTTTTT. The full variable domain, in which reference TRBV7-8 and TRBJ2-2 provide the parts outside the CDR3, is GAGVSQSPRYKVAKRGQDVALRCDPISGHVSLFWYQQALGQGPEFLTYFQNEAQLDKSGLPSDRFFAERPEGSVSTLKIQRTQQEDSAVYLCASSPKGGFPTGELFFGEGSRLTVL.

CDR3 protein: CASSQGGDTEAFF. CDR3 DNA: TGTGCCAGCTCACAAGGGGGGGACACTGAAGCTTTCTTT. This sequence joins TRBV18 and TRBJ1-1; weak D call: TRBD1 (6 bases). The CDR3 loop spans 13 amino acids. Germline-derived CDR1 and CDR2 are KGHSH and LQKENI. The germline V and J ends were trimmed by 4 bases and 3 bases, with 9 bases remaining between them.

The J gene is TRBJ2-1, the V gene TRBV11-3; D is perhaps TRBD1 or TRBD2 (5 bases each). Germline CDR1 and CDR2: SGHNT and YENEEA. This CDR3 spans 15 amino acids. The V end lost 5 bases, the J end lost 5 bases, and 16 bases lay between the germline ends. Here the CDR3 reads CASSTRGGLDNEQFF. For the CDR3, the DNA is TGTGCCAGCAGCACCCGGGGCGGCCTAGACAATGAGCAGTTCTTC.

The rearrangement links TRBV9 to TRBJ1-1; 7 bases are a match to TRBD1. There are 14 residues in the CDR3. Unmatched junction bases numbered 7, after V lost 3 bases and J lost 5 bases. Germline V lookup: CDR1 SGDLS, CDR2 YYNGEE. The CDR3 is CASSAGTDLTEAFF. The CDR3 bases are TGTGCCAGCAGCGCCGGGACAGATCTTACTGAAGCTTTCTTT.

This sequence joins TRBV6-5 and TRBJ2-5; 10 bases line up with TRBD1. The CDR3 runs to 15 residues. The germline CDR1 and CDR2 sequences are MNHEY and SVGAGI. The ends lost 6 bases at V and 5 bases at J; junction bases unmatched: 9. In nucleotides, the CDR3 is TGTGCCAGCAGACTGGACAGGGGGGGTTGGGAGACCCAGTACTTC. This sequence encodes CASRLDRGGWETQYF.

There are a few counts of this clone. This chain connects TRBV7-6 to TRBJ2-5; TRBD2 aligns across 9 bases. CDR1 and CDR2 (germline): SGHVS, FNYEAQ. The CDR3 spans 16 residues. V dropped 3 bases and J dropped 5; count of bases not matched to a gene: 10. The CDR3 region has the DNA TGTGCCAGCAGCTTTATCCGCGGGGGGGGTTCTGAGACCCAGTACTTC. Amino acid sequence: CASSFIRGGGSETQYF.

The chain uses TRBV11-1 and TRBJ2-7; a weak D match, TRBD1 (5 bases). This CDR3 has 14 residues. CDR1 and CDR2 from the germline V gene are SGHAT and FQDESV (reference sequence). V was pared by 2 bases and J by 4 bases, with 12 bases between. DNA for the CDR3: TGTGCCAGCAGCTTAAAGGCAGGGATTTACGAGCAGTACTTC. Its protein product is CASSLKAGIYEQYF.

The rearrangement uses TRBV6-6 and TRBJ2-5; TRBD1 agrees at 7 bases. Germline V gene sequence: CDR1 MNHNY, CDR2 SVGAGI (reference sequence). Trimming took 6 bases from V and 4 from J; bases not matched to a gene: 11. The CDR3 totals 15 residues. This CDR3 is CASSPPKGGGETQYF. Here the CDR3 DNA reads TGTGCCAGCAGCCCGCCCAAAGGGGGCGGAGAGACCCAGTACTTC.

J is TRBJ1-4 and V is TRBV9; 7 nucleotides line up with TRBD1. V was clipped by 7 bases and J by 8 bases; unmatched bases: 11. Germline V gene sequence: CDR1 SGDLS, CDR2 YYNGEE. The length of the CDR3 is 14 residues. The CDR3 sequence: CASGPGDSYEKLFF. The CDR3 bases are TGTGCCAGCGGACCGGGGGACAGCTACGAAAAACTGTTTTTT.

The chain is built from TRBV19 and TRBJ2-7; 10 bases agree with TRBD1. Trimming cost V 4 bases and J 7 bases; bases outside gene matches: 10. The CDR3 is made up of 15 amino acids. Germline V gives CDR1 LNHDA, CDR2 SQIVND (reference sequence). This CDR3 is CASSSHRQGAREQYF. DNA of the CDR3: TGTGCCAGTAGTAGCCACCGACAGGGGGCAAGGGAGCAGTACTTC.

The chain joins TRBV27 to TRBJ1-2, with TRBD1 as a possible D gene (6 bases). CDR1 and CDR2 (germline): MNHEY, SMNVEV (reference sequence). This CDR3 has 18 amino acids. With 4 bases removed from V and 0 bases from J, the gap between germline ends came to 21 bases. The CDR3 spells CASSSPGGGPVTNYGYTF. Here the CDR3 DNA reads TGTGCCAGCAGTTCCCCGGGGGGGGGCCCCGTCACTAACTATGGCTACACCTTC.

The chain recombines TRBV28 with TRBJ1-6; D possibly corresponds to TRBD1 (5 bases). Deletions cut 5 bases from V and 6 bases from J, with 11 bases between. Per the germline V gene, CDR1 is MDHEN and CDR2 is SYDVKM. The CDR3 covers 14 residues. The CDR3 loop is CASSPPGPNSPLHF. CDR3 in DNA: TGTGCCAGCAGTCCTCCGGGACCTAATTCACCCCTCCACTTT.